The TCR beta chain under discussion was sequenced for a study of cytomegalovirus exposure and HLA in healthy donors. About the research overall: Prior work identified 95 million to 120 million unique TCR beta sequences in 150 million to 200 million T cells.

Overall study results and limits: Most CMV-associated TCR beta chains appeared HLA-restricted in a later analysis. In vitro assays verified that three CMV-associated chains recognized CMV antigens specifically. The analysis excluded some indistinguishable V segments, including TRBV6-2 and TRBV6-3.

13 Jbeta primers and 60 Vbeta primers were used for the PCR. Some clones are missing from TCRdb's copy, which holds only in-frame ones; the method was immunoSEQ multiplex PCR. The table lists some 150,000 clones, approximately 59% of them singletons. The CDR3 covers 15 residues. Germline assignment: CDR1 MDHEN and CDR2 SYDVKM. Trimming pared 2 bases from V and 5 bases from J, leaving 15 bases between. Comments on this clone: Its cognate antigen is unknown.

Input material: PBMCs. V is TRBV28 and J is TRBJ1-2; possibly TRBD1 for D (6 bases). This clonotype originated in a middle-aged man in good health and CMV-seronegative. The CDR3 nucleotides read TGTGCCAGCAGTTTAAGGACAGACTTTAGGTATGGCTACACCTTC. This encodes CASSLRTDFRYGYTF.